This TCR beta chain derives from a study of CD8 T cells in ankylosing spondylitis. The sample holds many counts of this clonotype. Its antigen is currently unknown. By quantitative 5'-RACE with molecular barcodes, the TCR beta libraries were made. TCRdb recomputed calls from the 5' RACE reads with MiXCR, one row per CDR3 protein. Of a few hundred thousand distinct CDR3 sequences in the sample, 8% to 11% were seen once. Findings and limits, study-wide: In ankylosing spondylitis blood, a motif of about eight highly homologous TCR beta variants appeared characteristic. Clones linked to disease were reported to show significant enrichment in matched ankylosing spondylitis synovial fluid.

There are 16 residues in the CDR3. V was clipped by 0 bases and J by 0 bases, with 6 bases between them. Germline V gives CDR1 LNHNV, CDR2 YYDKDF (reference sequence). The clonotype was recovered from a male donor with ankylosing spondylitis or in good health (not recorded which). V is TRBV15 and J is TRBJ1-6; D remains ambiguous. Sequencing used blood, either unsorted or a sorted T cell fraction (not recorded which). The CDR3 DNA reads as TGTGCCACCAGCAGAGATCCCACCTCCTATAATTCACCCCTCCACTTT. Encoded protein: CATSRDPTSYNSPLHF.